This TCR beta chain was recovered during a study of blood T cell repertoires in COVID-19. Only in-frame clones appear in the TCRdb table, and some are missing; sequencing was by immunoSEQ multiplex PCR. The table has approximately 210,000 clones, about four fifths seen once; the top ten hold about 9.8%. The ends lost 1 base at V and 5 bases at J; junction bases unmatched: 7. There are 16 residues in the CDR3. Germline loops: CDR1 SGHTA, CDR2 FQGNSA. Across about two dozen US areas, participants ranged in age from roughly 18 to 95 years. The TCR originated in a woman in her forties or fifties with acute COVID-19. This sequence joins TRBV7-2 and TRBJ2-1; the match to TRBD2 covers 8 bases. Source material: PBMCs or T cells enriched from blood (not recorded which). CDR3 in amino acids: CASSLGIAGGDNEQFF. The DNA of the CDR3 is TGTGCCAGCAGCTTAGGGATCGCGGGAGGTGACAATGAGCAGTTCTTC.